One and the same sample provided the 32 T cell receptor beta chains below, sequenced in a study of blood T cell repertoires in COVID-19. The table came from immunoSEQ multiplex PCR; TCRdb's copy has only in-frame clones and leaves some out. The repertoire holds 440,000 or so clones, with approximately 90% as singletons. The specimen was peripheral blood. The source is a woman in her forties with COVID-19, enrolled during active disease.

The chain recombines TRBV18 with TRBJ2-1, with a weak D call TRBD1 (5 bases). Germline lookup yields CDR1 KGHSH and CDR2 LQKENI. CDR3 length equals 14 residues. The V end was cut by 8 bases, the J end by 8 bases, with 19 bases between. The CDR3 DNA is TGTGCCAGCCCCCAATCCGTCAGGGCATATGAGCAGTTCTTC. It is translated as CASPQSVRAYEQFF.

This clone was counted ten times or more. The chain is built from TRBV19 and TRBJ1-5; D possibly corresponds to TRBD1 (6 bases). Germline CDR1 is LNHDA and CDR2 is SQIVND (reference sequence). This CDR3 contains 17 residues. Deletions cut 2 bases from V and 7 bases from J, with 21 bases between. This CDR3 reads CASSIRGFKGEGQPQHF. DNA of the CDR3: TGTGCCAGTAGTATAAGGGGATTCAAGGGGGAAGGACAGCCCCAGCATTTT.

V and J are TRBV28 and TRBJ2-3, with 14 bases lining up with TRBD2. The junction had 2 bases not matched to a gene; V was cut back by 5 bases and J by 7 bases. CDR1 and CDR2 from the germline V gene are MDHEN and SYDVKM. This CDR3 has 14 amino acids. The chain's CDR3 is CASSRLAGGNTQYF. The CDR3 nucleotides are TGTGCCAGCAGTCGACTAGCGGGAGGGAATACGCAGTATTTT.

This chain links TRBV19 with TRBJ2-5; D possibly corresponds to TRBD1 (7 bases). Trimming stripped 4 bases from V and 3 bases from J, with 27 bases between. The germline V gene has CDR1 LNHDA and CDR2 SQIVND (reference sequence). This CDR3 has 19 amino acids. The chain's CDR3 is CASSTPPTGTARREETQYF. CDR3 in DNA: TGTGCCAGTAGTACCCCCCCCACTGGGACAGCGAGGAGGGAAGAGACCCAGTACTTC.

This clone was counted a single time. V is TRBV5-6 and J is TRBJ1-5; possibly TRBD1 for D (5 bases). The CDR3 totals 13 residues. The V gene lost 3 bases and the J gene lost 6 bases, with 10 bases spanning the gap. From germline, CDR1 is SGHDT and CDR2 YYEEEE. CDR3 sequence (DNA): TGTGCCAGCAGCTACTGGGGCGGTCAGCCCCAGCATTTT. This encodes CASSYWGGQPQHF.

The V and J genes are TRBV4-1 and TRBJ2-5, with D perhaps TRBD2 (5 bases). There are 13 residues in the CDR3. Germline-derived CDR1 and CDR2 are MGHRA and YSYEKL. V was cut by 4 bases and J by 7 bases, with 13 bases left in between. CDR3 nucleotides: TGCGCCAGCAGCCCCGAGGGCGCCGTGACCCAGTACTTC. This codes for CASSPEGAVTQYF.

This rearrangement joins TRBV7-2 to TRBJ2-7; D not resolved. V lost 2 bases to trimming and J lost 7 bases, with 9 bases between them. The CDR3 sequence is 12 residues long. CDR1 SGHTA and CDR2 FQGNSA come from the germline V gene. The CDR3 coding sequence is TGTGCCAGCAGCTTATTTGGTCTAGAGCAGTACTTC. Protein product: CASSLFGLEQYF.

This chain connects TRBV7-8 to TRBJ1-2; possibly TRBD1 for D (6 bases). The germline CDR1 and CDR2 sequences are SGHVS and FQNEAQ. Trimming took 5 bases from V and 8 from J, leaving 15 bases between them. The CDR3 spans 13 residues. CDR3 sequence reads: CASSHRDNRGYTF. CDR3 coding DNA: TGTGCCAGCAGCCATCGGGACAATCGCGGCTACACCTTC.

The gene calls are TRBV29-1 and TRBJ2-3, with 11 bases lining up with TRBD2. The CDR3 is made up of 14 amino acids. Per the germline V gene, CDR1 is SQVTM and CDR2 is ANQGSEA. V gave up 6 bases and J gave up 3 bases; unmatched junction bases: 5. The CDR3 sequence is CSVKGTSGTDTQYF. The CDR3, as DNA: TGCAGCGTCAAGGGGACTAGCGGAACAGATACGCAGTATTTT.

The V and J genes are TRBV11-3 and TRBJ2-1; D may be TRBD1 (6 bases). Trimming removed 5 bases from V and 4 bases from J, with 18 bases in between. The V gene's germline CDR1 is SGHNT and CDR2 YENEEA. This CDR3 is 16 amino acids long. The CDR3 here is CASSPEGGRGYNEQFF. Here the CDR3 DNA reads TGTGCCAGCAGCCCCGAGGGCGGCAGGGGATACAATGAGCAGTTCTTC.

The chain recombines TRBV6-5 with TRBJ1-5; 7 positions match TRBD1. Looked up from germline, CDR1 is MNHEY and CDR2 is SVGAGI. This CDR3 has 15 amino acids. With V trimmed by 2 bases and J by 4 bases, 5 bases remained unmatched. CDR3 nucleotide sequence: TGTGCCAGCAGTTACGGAGGGGGCCGGAATCAGCCCCAGCATTTT. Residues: CASSYGGGRNQPQHF.

The CDR3 spells CASSETGRNTEAFF. The DNA of the CDR3 is TGTGCCAGCAGTGAGACAGGGAGGAACACTGAAGCTTTCTTT. This chain links TRBV2 with TRBJ1-1; 7 bases map to TRBD1. The V segment lost 3 bases and the J segment 1 base; nucleotides outside the gene matches: 2. Looked up from germline, CDR1 is SNHLY and CDR2 is FYNNEI. This CDR3 is 14 amino acids long.

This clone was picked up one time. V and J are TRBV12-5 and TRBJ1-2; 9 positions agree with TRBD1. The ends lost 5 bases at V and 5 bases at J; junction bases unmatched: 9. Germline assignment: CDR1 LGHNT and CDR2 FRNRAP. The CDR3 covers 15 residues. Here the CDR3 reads CASGLGQGYGYGYTF. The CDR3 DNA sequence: TGTGCTAGTGGTCTGGGACAGGGCTATGGATATGGCTACACCTTC. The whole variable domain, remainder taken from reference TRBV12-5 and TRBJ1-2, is DARVTQTPRHKVTEMGQEVTMRCQPILGHNTVFWYRQTMMQGLELLAYFRNRAPLDDSGMPKDRFSAEMPDATLATLKIQPSEPRDSAVYFCASGLGQGYGYGYTFGSGTRLTVV.

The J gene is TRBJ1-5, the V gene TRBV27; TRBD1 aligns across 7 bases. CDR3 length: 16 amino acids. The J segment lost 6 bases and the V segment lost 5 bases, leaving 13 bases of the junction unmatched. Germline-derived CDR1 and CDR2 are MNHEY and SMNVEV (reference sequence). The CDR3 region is CASSPRGKGAGQPQHF. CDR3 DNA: TGTGCCAGCAGTCCACGAGGGAAGGGGGCGGGTCAGCCCCAGCATTTT.

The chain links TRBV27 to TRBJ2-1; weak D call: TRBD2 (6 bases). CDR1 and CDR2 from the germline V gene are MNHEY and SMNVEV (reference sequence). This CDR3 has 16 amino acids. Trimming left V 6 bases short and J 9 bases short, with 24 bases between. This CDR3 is CASRRLRDSAWGEQFF. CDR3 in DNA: TGTGCCAGCAGACGCCTCCGGGACTCCGCTTGGGGTGAGCAGTTCTTC.

This CDR3 is CASSLGRGEQYF. The CDR3, as DNA: TGTGCCAGCAGTTTGGGGCGGGGGGAGCAGTACTTC. The V gene is TRBV28, the J gene TRBJ2-7; TRBD2 aligns across 7 bases. CDR1 and CDR2 (germline): MDHEN, SYDVKM. With V trimmed by 3 bases and J by 7 bases, 3 bases remained unmatched. This CDR3 region has 12 residues. The full variable domain, its missing parts supplied by reference TRBV28 and TRBJ2-7, is DVKVTQSSRYLVKRTGEKVFLECVQDMDHENMFWYRQDPGLGLRLIYFSYDVKMKEKGDIPEGYSVSREKKERFSLILESASTNQTSMYLCASSLGRGEQYFGPGTRLTVT.

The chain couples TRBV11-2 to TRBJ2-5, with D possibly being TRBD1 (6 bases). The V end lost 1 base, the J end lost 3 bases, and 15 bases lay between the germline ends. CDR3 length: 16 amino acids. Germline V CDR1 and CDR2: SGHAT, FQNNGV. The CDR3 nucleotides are TGTGCCAGCAGCTTAGTCCGGGACATGACTGAAGAGACCCAGTACTTC. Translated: CASSLVRDMTEETQYF.

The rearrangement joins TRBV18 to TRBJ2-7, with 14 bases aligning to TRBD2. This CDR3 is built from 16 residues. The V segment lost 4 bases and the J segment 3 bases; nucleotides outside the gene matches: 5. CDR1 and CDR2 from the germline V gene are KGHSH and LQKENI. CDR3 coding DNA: TGTGCCAGCTCACTAACAGGGACTAGCGGGGGCTACGAGCAGTACTTC. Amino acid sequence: CASSLTGTSGGYEQYF.

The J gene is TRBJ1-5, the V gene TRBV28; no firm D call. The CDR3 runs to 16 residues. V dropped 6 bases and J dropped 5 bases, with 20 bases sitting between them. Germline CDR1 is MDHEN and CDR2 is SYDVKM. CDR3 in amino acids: CASRPGRQFLDQPQHF. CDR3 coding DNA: TGTGCCAGCAGACCCGGGAGACAATTCTTGGATCAGCCCCAGCATTTT.

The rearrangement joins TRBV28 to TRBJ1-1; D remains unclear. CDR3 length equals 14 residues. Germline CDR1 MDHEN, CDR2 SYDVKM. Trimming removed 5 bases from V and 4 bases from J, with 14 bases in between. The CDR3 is CASSPPRGITEAFF. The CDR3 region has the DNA TGTGCCAGCAGTCCCCCCCGAGGGATCACTGAAGCTTTCTTT.

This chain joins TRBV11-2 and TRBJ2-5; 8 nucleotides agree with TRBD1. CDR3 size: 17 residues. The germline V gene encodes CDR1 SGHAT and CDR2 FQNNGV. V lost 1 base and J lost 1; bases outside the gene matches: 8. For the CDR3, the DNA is TGTGCCAGCAGCTTAGTTACAGGGGGGCCGTCCCAAGAGACCCAGTACTTC. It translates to CASSLVTGGPSQETQYF.

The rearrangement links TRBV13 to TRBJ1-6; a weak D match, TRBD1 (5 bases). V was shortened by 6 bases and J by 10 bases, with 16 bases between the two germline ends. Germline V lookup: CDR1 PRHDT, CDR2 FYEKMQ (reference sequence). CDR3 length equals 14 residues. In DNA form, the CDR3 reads TGTGCCAGCAGGTCCGGGGGGGAGGACTCACCCCTCCACTTT. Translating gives CASRSGGEDSPLHF.

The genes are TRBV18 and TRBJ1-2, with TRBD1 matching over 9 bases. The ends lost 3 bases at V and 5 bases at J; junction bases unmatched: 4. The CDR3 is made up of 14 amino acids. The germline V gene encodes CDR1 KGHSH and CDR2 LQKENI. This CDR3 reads CASSPDRGTYGYTF. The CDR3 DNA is TGTGCCAGCTCACCGGACAGGGGAACATATGGCTACACCTTC. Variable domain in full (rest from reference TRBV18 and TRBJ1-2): NAGVMQNPRHLVRRRGQEARLRCSPMKGHSHVYWYRQLPEEGLKFMVYLQKENIIDESGMPKERFSAEFPKEGPSILRIQQVVRGDSAAYFCASSPDRGTYGYTFGSGTRLTVV.

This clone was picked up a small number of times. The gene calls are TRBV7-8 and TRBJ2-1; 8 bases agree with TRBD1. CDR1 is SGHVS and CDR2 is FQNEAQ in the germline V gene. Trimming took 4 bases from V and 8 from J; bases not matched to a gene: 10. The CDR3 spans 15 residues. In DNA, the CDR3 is TGTGCCAGCAGCTCGCAAGGGGACAGGTACGATGAGCAGTTCTTC. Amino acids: CASSSQGDRYDEQFF.

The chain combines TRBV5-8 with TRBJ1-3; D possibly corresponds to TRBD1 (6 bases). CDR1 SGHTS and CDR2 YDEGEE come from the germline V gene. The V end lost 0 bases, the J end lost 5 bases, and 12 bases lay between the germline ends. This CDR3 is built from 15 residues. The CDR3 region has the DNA TGTGCCAGCAGCTTGGAAGGGCAGGGGCGAAACACCATATATTTT. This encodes CASSLEGQGRNTIYF.

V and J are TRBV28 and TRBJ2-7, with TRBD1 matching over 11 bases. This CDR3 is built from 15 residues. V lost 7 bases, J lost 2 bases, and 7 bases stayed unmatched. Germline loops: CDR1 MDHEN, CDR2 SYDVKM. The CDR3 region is CASIPWGQGAYEQYF. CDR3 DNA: TGTGCCAGCATCCCTTGGGGACAGGGGGCCTACGAGCAGTACTTC. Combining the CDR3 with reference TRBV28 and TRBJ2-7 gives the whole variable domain DVKVTQSSRYLVKRTGEKVFLECVQDMDHENMFWYRQDPGLGLRLIYFSYDVKMKEKGDIPEGYSVSREKKERFSLILESASTNQTSMYLCASIPWGQGAYEQYFGPGTRLTVT.

The CDR3 sequence: CSVRQGAGTEAFF. The CDR3 DNA follows: TGCAGCGTCCGACAGGGGGCTGGCACTGAAGCTTTCTTT. The chain uses TRBV29-1 and TRBJ1-1; 10 bases are a match to TRBD1. Losses at the gene ends were 6 bases for V and 4 bases for J; bases not matched to a gene: 5. There are 13 residues in the CDR3. Looked up from germline, CDR1 is SQVTM and CDR2 is ANQGSEA.

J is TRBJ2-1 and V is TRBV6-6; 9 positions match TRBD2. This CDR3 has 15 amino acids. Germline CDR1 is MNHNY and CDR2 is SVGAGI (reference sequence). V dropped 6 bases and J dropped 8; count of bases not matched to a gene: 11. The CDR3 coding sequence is TGTGCCAGCAGCTTAGCGGGAGCTTGGAGCGATGAGCAGTTCTTC. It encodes CASSLAGAWSDEQFF.

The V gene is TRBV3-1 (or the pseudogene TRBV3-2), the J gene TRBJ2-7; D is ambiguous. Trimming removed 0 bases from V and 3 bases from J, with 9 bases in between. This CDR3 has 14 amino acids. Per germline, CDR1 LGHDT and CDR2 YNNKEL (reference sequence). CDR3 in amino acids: CASSQEPQFYEQYF. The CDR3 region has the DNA TGTGCCAGCAGCCAAGAACCGCAGTTCTACGAGCAGTACTTC.

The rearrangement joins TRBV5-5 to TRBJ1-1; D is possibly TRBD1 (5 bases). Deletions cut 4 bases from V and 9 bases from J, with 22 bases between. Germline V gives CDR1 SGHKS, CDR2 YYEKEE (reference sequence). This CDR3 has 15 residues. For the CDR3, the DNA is TGTGCCAGCAGCACGGGAGGGACGCTGGACGCTAAAGCTTTCTTT. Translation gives CASSTGGTLDAKAFF.

CDR3 amino acids: CASSSSGSEYNEQFF. The CDR3, as DNA: TGTGCCAGCAGCTCTAGCGGGAGTGAGTACAATGAGCAGTTCTTC. The V call is TRBV7-3, the J call TRBJ2-1; 10 nucleotides agree with TRBD2. V trimming: 4 bases; J trimming: 4 bases; junction bases outside the gene matches: 4. Germline CDR1 and CDR2: SGHTA and FQGTGA. The CDR3 totals 15 residues.

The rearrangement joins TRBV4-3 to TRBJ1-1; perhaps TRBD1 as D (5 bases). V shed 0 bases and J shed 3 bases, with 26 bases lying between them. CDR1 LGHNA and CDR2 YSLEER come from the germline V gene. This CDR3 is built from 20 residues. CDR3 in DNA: TGCGCCAGCAGCCAAGATCTTGGTATCGTGCCCCAGGGTCTGGACACTGAAGCTTTCTTT. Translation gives CASSQDLGIVPQGLDTEAFF.